These T cell receptor beta chains were read from a single sample in a study of blood T cell repertoires in COVID-19. Only in-frame clones appear in the TCRdb table, and some are missing; sequencing was by immunoSEQ multiplex PCR. The profile shows approximately 170,000 clones, approximately 80% of them singletons. Sequencing used peripheral blood. These TCRs come from a man between 65 and 80 years old who had recovered from COVID-19. Each CDR3 is given with its conserved first and last residue. The D gene is left open where the match is weak. The size field is filled for only some rows; it gives once, few, many or a size class.

d_gene | j_gene | abundance | v_gene | CDR3aa | CDR3nt
. | TRBJ1-2 | . | TRBV4-1 | CASSQDRAPYGYTF | TGCGCCAGCAGCCAAGATCGAGCACCTTATGGCTACACCTTC
. | TRBJ1-6 | . | TRBV4-3 | CASSQDRTYGSPLHF | TGCGCCAGCAGCCAAGATAGGACTTACGGTTCACCCCTCCACTTT
TRBD1 | TRBJ1-6 | . | TRBV19 | CASSTGQGGSPLHF | TGTGCCAGTAGTACGGGACAGGGAGGTTCACCCCTCCACTTT
TRBD2 | TRBJ2-1 | . | TRBV5-1 | CASRWSTGLAGVIDEQFF | TGCGCCAGCAGATGGAGCACCGGACTAGCGGGAGTAATAGATGAGCAGTTCTTC
TRBD2 | TRBJ2-4 | once | TRBV18 | CASSPTGLANKNIQYF | TGTGCCAGCTCACCAACGGGACTAGCGAACAAAAACATTCAGTACTTC
TRBD2 | TRBJ2-1 | . | TRBV9 | CASSVGSGRAGNEQFF | TGTGCCAGCAGCGTAGGTAGCGGGAGGGCCGGAAATGAGCAGTTCTTC
. | TRBJ2-7 | . | TRBV12-3/TRBV12-4 | CASSLDFYEQYF | TGTGCCAGCAGTTTGGACTTCTACGAGCAGTACTTC
TRBD1 | TRBJ2-7 | . | TRBV10-3 | CAIAGQGDYEQYF | TGTGCCATCGCGGGACAGGGGGACTACGAGCAGTACTTC
. | TRBJ2-1 | . | TRBV7-9 | CASSLIPPLGSYNEQFF | TGTGCCAGCAGCTTAATTCCTCCACTAGGCTCCTACAATGAGCAGTTCTTC
. | TRBJ2-7 | once | TRBV28 | CASSPAGVRPNEQYF | TGTGCCAGCAGCCCCGCCGGGGTCCGACCTAACGAGCAGTACTTC
. | TRBJ2-1 | . | TRBV19 | CASSITVTLSSYNEQFF | TGTGCCAGTAGTATAACAGTGACACTTTCCTCCTACAATGAGCAGTTCTTC
. | TRBJ1-5 | . | TRBV27 | CASSLFNNQPQHF | TGTGCCAGCAGTTTATTCAACAATCAGCCCCAGCATTTT
. | TRBJ2-1 | once | TRBV5-1 | CASRSDSYNEQFF | TGCGCCAGCAGATCCGACTCTTACAATGAGCAGTTCTTC
TRBD2 | TRBJ2-1 | . | TRBV11-2 | CASSSSGTRNNEQFF | TGTGCCAGCAGCTCGTCCGGGACTAGGAACAATGAGCAGTTCTTC
. | TRBJ2-1 | . | TRBV6-5 | CASSYLPSGAYNEQFF | TGTGCCAGCAGTTACCTTCCCTCCGGGGCCTACAATGAGCAGTTCTTC
. | TRBJ1-3 | once | TRBV28 | CASKGRASLGNTIYF | TGTGCCAGCAAGGGCAGGGCCTCCCTTGGAAACACCATATATTTT
. | TRBJ1-1 | . | TRBV6-1 | CASSENPLSEAFF | TGTGCCAGCAGTGAAAATCCCCTTTCTGAAGCTTTCTTT
. | TRBJ1-4 | once | TRBV7-2 | CASSLGGYGEKLFF | TGTGCCAGCAGCTTAGGAGGGTATGGAGAAAAACTGTTTTTT
TRBD1 | TRBJ2-5 | . | TRBV28 | CASSFLGFVQGESQQETQYF | TGTGCCAGCAGTTTCCTGGGGTTTGTACAGGGGGAGTCACAACAAGAGACCCAGTACTTC
TRBD2 | TRBJ2-1 | . | TRBV11-3 | CASSLTSGSDEQFF | TGTGCCAGCAGCCTCACTAGCGGGAGCGATGAGCAGTTCTTC
TRBD1 | TRBJ2-7 | . | TRBV7-2 | CASGFTGGEQYF | TGTGCCAGCGGCTTCACAGGGGGCGAGCAGTACTTC
. | TRBJ2-1 | . | TRBV3-1/TRBV3-2 | CASSQELTTSSYNEQFF | TGTGCCAGCAGCCAGGAGCTAACTACCTCCTCCTACAATGAGCAGTTCTTC
TRBD2 | TRBJ2-3 | . | TRBV27 | CASSQGPLAGASTDTQYF | TGTGCCAGCAGCCAAGGTCCCCTAGCGGGTGCTAGCACAGATACGCAGTATTTT
TRBD2 | TRBJ2-7 | . | TRBV11-2 | CASSLDWGGSTYEQYF | TGTGCCAGCAGCTTAGATTGGGGCGGGAGTACCTACGAGCAGTACTTC
. | TRBJ2-3 | . | TRBV3-1/TRBV3-2 | CASEVKWNRDTDTQYF | TGTGCTTCCGAAGTAAAGTGGAACCGGGACACAGATACGCAGTATTTT
. | TRBJ2-1 | . | TRBV6-2/TRBV6-3 | CASTPRLGVGRPTNNEQFF | TGTGCCAGCACCCCTCGGCTCGGGGTGGGGAGGCCAACCAACAATGAGCAGTTCTTC
TRBD2 | TRBJ2-7 | . | TRBV7-9 | CASSLTSDYEQYF | TGTGCCAGCAGCTTAACTAGCGACTACGAGCAGTACTTC
TRBD1 | TRBJ2-5 | . | TRBV28 | CASRDRVGQETQYF | TGTGCCAGCCGCGACAGGGTCGGGCAAGAGACCCAGTACTTC
TRBD1 | TRBJ1-1 | . | TRBV3-1/TRBV3-2 | CASSRDREAEAFF | TGTGCCAGCAGCCGGGACAGGGAGGCTGAAGCTTTCTTT
TRBD1 | TRBJ1-5 | few | TRBV2 | CASAGTGNQPQHF | TGTGCCAGCGCGGGGACAGGTAATCAGCCCCAGCATTTT
TRBD1 | TRBJ2-7 | . | TRBV29-1 | CSVLGQSYEQYF | TGCAGCGTCCTGGGACAGTCCTACGAGCAGTACTTC
TRBD1 | TRBJ2-7 | . | TRBV28 | CASRGQGVREQYF | TGTGCCAGCAGAGGACAGGGGGTCAGGGAGCAGTACTTC
TRBD1 | TRBJ2-7 | . | TRBV5-5 | CASSPGQSYEQYF | TGTGCCAGCAGCCCGGGACAGTCCTACGAGCAGTACTTC
. | TRBJ1-6 | . | TRBV5-6 | CASSFSPEGSSNSPLHF | TGTGCCAGCAGCTTCTCGCCGGAGGGGAGTTCTAATTCACCCCTCCACTTT
. | TRBJ2-7 | once | TRBV7-9 | CASSLTGTAPYEQYF | TGTGCCAGCAGTCTAACCGGGACTGCCCCCTACGAGCAGTACTTC
. | TRBJ2-3 | . | TRBV7-3 | CASSLGGAGSDTQYF | TGTGCCAGCAGCTTAGGCGGGGCGGGGTCAGATACGCAGTATTTT
. | TRBJ1-6 | . | TRBV2 | CASSILSYNSPLHF | TGTGCCAGCAGTATCCTCTCCTATAATTCACCCCTCCACTTT
TRBD1 | TRBJ1-1 | . | TRBV30 | CAWSPLGQATGEAFF | TGTGCCTGGAGTCCCTTAGGACAGGCAACGGGCGAAGCTTTCTTT
TRBD1 | TRBJ2-1 | . | TRBV7-2 | CASSFGQGGNEQFF | TGTGCCAGCAGCTTCGGACAGGGTGGCAATGAGCAGTTCTTC
. | TRBJ2-2 | . | TRBV7-8 | CASSLGIAETGELFF | TGTGCCAGCAGCCTGGGAATAGCGGAGACCGGGGAGCTGTTTTTT
TRBD2 | TRBJ2-7 | . | TRBV11-2 | CASSEGPGLAGEKQYF | TGTGCCAGCAGCGAAGGTCCGGGACTAGCGGGAGAGAAGCAGTACTTC
TRBD1 | TRBJ1-6 | . | TRBV3-1/TRBV3-2 | CASSPGQGKGNSPLHF | TGTGCCAGCAGCCCAGGACAGGGGAAGGGGAATTCACCCCTCCACTTT
TRBD2 | TRBJ2-1 | . | TRBV27 | CASSLSLAGVYNEQFF | TGTGCCAGCAGTTTGTCGCTAGCGGGAGTGTACAATGAGCAGTTCTTC